Each of the 8 T cell receptor beta chains below was sequenced from the same sample in a study of cytotoxic CD8 clonotypes in ibrutinib-treated CLL. Profiling relied on immunoSEQ multiplex PCR, and the TCRdb table lists in-frame clones only, not all of them. Here the sample spans about 130,000 clones, roughly 88% being singletons. The sample consisted of PBMCs, taken after 24 months of ibrutinib treatment. The receptors here all came from a human donor with chronic lymphocytic leukemia.

This chain links TRBV6-5 with TRBJ2-7, with D perhaps matching TRBD1 (6 bases). CDR1 is MNHEY and CDR2 is SVGAGI in the germline V gene. V was cut by 7 bases and J by 3 bases, with 16 bases left in between. The CDR3 sequence is 14 residues long. The CDR3 reads CASTNRASLYEQYF. CDR3 DNA sequence: TGTGCCAGCACCAACAGGGCCTCCCTCTACGAGCAGTACTTC.

The rearrangement links TRBV7-2 to TRBJ2-6; D unclear. CDR3 length: 15 amino acids. Germline values: CDR1 SGHTA, CDR2 FQGNSA. Trimming shortened V by 0 bases and J by 0 bases, and 3 bases separated the two germline ends. DNA for the CDR3: TGTGCCAGCAGCTTAGCACTCTCTGGGGCCAACGTCCTGACTTTC. As protein: CASSLALSGANVLTF.

This clone came up once. The genes are TRBV28 and TRBJ1-2, with a weak D call TRBD1 (6 bases). This CDR3 is built from 13 residues. Germline loops: CDR1 MDHEN, CDR2 SYDVKM. Trimming removed 3 bases at V and 8 bases at J, with 13 bases between. The CDR3 region has the DNA TGTGCCAGCAGTTTCCCAGGGGTAGGCGGCTACACCTTC. As protein: CASSFPGVGGYTF.

This clone was counted only a few times. The chain couples TRBV5-4 to TRBJ1-2; 9 bases align to TRBD1. With 3 bases clipped from V and 9 bases from J, the junction kept 9 bases outside the gene matches. The CDR3 totals 14 residues. Germline V gene lookup returns CDR1 SGHNT and CDR2 YYREEE (reference sequence). For the CDR3, the DNA is TGTGCCAGCAGCTCTCCGGGACAGGGCCTTAGCTACACCTTC. It specifies CASSSPGQGLSYTF.

The chain joins TRBV5-6 to TRBJ2-2; D is ambiguous. Trimming removed 1 base at V and 6 bases at J, with 10 bases between. In germline, CDR1 is SGHDT, CDR2 YYEEEE. The CDR3 is 14 residues long. CDR3 loop: CASSLRRAAGELFF. The CDR3 region has the DNA TGTGCCAGCAGCTTGAGACGGGCAGCCGGGGAGCTGTTTTTT. The variable domain in full, with the rest retrieved from reference TRBV5-6 and TRBJ2-2, is DAGVTQSPTHLIKTRGQQVTLRCSPKSGHDTVSWYQQALGQGPQFIFQYYEEEERQRGNFPDRFSGHQFPNYSSELNVNALLLGDSALYLCASSLRRAAGELFFGEGSRLTVL.

V usage is TRBV19 and J usage is TRBJ1-2; possibly TRBD1 for D (6 bases). The CDR3 runs 13 residues. Germline CDR1 and CDR2: LNHDA and SQIVND (reference sequence). V gave up 6 bases and J gave up 3 bases, with 11 bases separating them. CDR3 residues: CASSHRVDYGYTF. In DNA form, the CDR3 reads TGTGCCAGTAGCCACAGGGTTGACTATGGCTACACCTTC.

The V and J genes are TRBV14 and TRBJ2-1; possible D gene TRBD2, 5 bases. The CDR3 consists of 13 residues. Germline lookup yields CDR1 SGHDN and CDR2 FVKESK. V lost 5 bases to trimming and J lost 14 bases, with 19 bases between them. Here the CDR3 reads CASSWKEAGVKFF. As DNA, the CDR3 is TGTGCCAGCAGCTGGAAGGAGGCGGGTGTGAAGTTCTTC.

The J gene is TRBJ2-6, the V gene TRBV7-3; the match to TRBD1 covers 8 bases. The CDR3 consists of 18 residues. The germline V gene encodes CDR1 SGHTA and CDR2 FQGTGA. The J segment lost 0 bases and the V segment lost 4 bases, leaving 8 bases of the junction unmatched. CDR3 region: CASSSKGQASSGANVLTF. CDR3 DNA: TGTGCCAGCAGCTCCAAGGGACAGGCGTCCTCTGGGGCCAACGTCCTGACTTTC.